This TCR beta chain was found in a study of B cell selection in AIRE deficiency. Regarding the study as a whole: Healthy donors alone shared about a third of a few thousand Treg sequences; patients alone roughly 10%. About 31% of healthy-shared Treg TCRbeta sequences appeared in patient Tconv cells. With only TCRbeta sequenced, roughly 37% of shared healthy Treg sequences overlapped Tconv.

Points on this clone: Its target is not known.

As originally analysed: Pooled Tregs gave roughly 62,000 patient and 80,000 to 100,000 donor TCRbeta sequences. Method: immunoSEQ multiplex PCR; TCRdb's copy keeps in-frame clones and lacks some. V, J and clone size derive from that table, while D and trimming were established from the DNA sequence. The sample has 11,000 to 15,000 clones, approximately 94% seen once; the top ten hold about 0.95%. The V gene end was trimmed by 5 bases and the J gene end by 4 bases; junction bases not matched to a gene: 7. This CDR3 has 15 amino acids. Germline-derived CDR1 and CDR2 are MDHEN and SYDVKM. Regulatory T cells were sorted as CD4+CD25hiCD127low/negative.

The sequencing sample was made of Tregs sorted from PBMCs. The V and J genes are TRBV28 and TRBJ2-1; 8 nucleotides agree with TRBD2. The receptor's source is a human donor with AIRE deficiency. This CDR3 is CASSGGLAGYNEQFF. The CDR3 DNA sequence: TGTGCCAGCAGTGGGGGGCTAGCGGGTTACAATGAGCAGTTCTTC.